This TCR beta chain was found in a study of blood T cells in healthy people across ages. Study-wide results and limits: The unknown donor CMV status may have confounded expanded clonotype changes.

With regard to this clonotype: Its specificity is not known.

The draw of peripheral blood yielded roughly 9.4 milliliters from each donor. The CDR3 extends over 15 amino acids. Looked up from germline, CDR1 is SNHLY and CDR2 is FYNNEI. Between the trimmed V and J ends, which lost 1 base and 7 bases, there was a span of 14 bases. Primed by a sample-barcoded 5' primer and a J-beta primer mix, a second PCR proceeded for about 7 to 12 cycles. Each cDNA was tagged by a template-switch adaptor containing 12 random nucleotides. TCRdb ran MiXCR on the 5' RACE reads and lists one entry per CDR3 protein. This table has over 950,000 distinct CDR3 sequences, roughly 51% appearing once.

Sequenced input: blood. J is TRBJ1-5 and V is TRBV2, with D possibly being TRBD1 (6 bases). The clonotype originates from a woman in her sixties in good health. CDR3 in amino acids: CASSEVIRGQQPQHF. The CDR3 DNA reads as TGTGCCAGCAGTGAAGTTATCAGGGGCCAACAGCCCCAGCATTTT. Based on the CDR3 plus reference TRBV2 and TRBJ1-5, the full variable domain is EPEVTQTPSHQVTQMGQEVILRCVPISNHLYFYWYRQILGQKVEFLVSFYNNEISEKSEIFDDQFSVERPDGSNFTLKIRSTKLEDSAMYFCASSEVIRGQQPQHFGDGTRLSIL.